These 3 T cell receptor beta chains were all obtained from the same sample, sequenced in a study of T cell responses to AZD1222 COVID-19 vaccine. Measured with immunoSEQ multiplex PCR; TCRdb has only the in-frame clones, and not every one. Here the sample spans 100,000 to 150,000 clones, 80% to 90% being singletons. The sequenced sample was peripheral blood, obtained on day 0 of AZD1222 vaccination. These receptors were taken from an adult in good health.

The chain combines TRBV30 with TRBJ1-3, with D unresolved. V was pared by 3 bases and J by 0 bases, with 15 bases between. The CDR3 loop spans 16 amino acids. Per germline, CDR1 GTSNPN and CDR2 SVGIG (reference sequence). CDR3 sequence reads: CAWSGVGWSSGNTIYF. The DNA of the CDR3 is TGTGCCTGGAGCGGGGTGGGTTGGAGCTCTGGAAACACCATATATTTT.

The rearrangement uses TRBV9 and TRBJ2-2; the match to TRBD1 covers 8 bases. This CDR3 comprises 15 residues. V trimming: 2 bases; J trimming: 7 bases; junction bases outside the gene matches: 7. Germline V CDR1 and CDR2: SGDLS, YYNGEE. In nucleotides, the CDR3 is TGTGCCAGCAGCGTGACTGGACAGGGCAGCGGGGAGCTGTTTTTT. This gives the protein CASSVTGQGSGELFF.

The gene calls are TRBV4-3 and TRBJ1-6; 7 nucleotides match TRBD1. Germline lookup yields CDR1 LGHNA and CDR2 YSLEER. The junction had 10 bases not matched to a gene; V was cut back by 4 bases and J by 4 bases. This CDR3 region has 17 residues. The CDR3 nucleotides are TGCGCCAGCAGCCGCGAGGGGACAGTTTCTTATAATTCACCCCTCCACTTT. Translation gives CASSREGTVSYNSPLHF.